This T cell receptor beta chain was obtained from a study of T cell responses to AZD1222 COVID-19 vaccine. Broader study findings: Clonal diversity was possibly underestimated; the donors were predominantly white British and more often female. Nearly half of spike-specific TCRs reportedly target unmutated variant regions.

The CDR3 covers 16 residues. Per germline, CDR1 MGHRA and CDR2 YSYEKL. After removal of 4 bases from V and 8 bases from J, the junction contained 11 bases not matched to a gene. Sequencing used immunoSEQ multiplex PCR; TCRdb keeps in-frame clones, though not all of them. The table has 150,000 to 200,000 clones, 70% to 90% seen once; the top ten hold approximately 10%. Comment on this clone: The antigen remains unidentified.

This chain joins TRBV4-1 and TRBJ1-4, with TRBD1 matching 9 bases. The clonotype comes from an adult who received the AZD1222 COVID-19 vaccine. Source: peripheral blood, taken 28 days after the second AZD1222 dose. CDR3 residues: CASSPQSGTGQEKLFF. For the CDR3, the DNA is TGCGCCAGCAGCCCCCAATCCGGGACAGGGCAAGAAAAACTGTTTTTT.